This T cell receptor beta chain came from a study of beta chain features in type 1 diabetes (dated by TCRdb to the late 2010s). About the study as a whole: Mean age, gender distribution, total cell number and subset yield were not different between patients and healthy donors. Naive and central memory subsets were obtained from all 30 or so donors, but regulatory and stem cell-like memory subsets were isolated from only 8 patients and roughly 8 healthy donors. In the study, TCRB repertoires of sorted circulating CD4+ T cell subsets from recently diagnosed type 1 diabetes patients were compared with those of matched healthy donors. A total of 90 million to 120 million sorted cells were examined across all samples, and a strong correlation was observed between cell number per subset and RNA yield.

Each donor gave one peripheral blood draw, averaging approximately 0.11 L, which was collected into heparinised tubes. A BD FACSAria II was used to sort naive, central memory, regulatory and stem cell-like memory CD4+ T cells with a panel that included CD45RO, CCR7, CD25, CD127, CD95 and CD27. A purity above 98% was achieved for all sorted populations. PBMCs were isolated right away by Lymphoprep density gradient centrifugation and were stained directly, without culture. So that batch effects would be minimized, each experiment stained and sorted samples in pairs, pairing one healthy donor with one patient. CDR1 and CDR2 were assigned from the germline V gene (reference sequence) as MNHNY and SVGAGI. V loses 0 bases, J loses 0 bases, and the germline ends lie 6 bases apart. Including cysteine and phenylalanine, the CDR3 has 15 amino acids. Solely the CDR3 DNA is kept, with 45 bases framed from the first base.

The entire isolated RNA was reverse transcribed using the High Capacity cDNA Reverse Transcription Kit, and thus expressed TCRB transcripts were sequenced. Deep immunoSEQ sequencing was applied to naive, central memory and regulatory T cell samples, giving an average of roughly 3.5 million total reads per sample. After sorted cells were lysed in RLT buffer, RNA was extracted with DNase-treated RNeasy Micro or Mini kits, with the choice depending on cell number. Each cell subset was processed on its own to prevent cross-contamination, while patient and healthy donor samples were processed together. The immunoSEQ multiplex PCR was used to amplify TCRB sequences from cDNA, yielding 87-bp fragments that span the CDR3 region. The amplicons were sequenced using the Illumina HiSeq platform. The paper's data handling went like this. PCR bias was corrected computationally using synthetic template baselines, and reads within Hamming distance 2 were collapsed, with unmergeable singletons discarded. By aligning reads against IMGT, V, D and J genes, CDR3 length, and insertions or deletions at six rearrangement sites were assigned. Within each subset, clonotype counts were normalized to sorted cell number, after which true diversity and Gini coefficients were computed with the tcR R package. The overlap coefficient, calculated on TCRB nucleotide sequences, was used to quantify repertoire sharing. Out-of-frame TCRB sequences from naive cells were analyzed to stand in for the pre-selection repertoire. TCRdb provides this immuneACCESS table in a form limited to in-frame rearrangements. Some clones are lacking; in checked studies, under half of them reflect an unresolved V gene, and why the rest are absent is not known. For V, J and clone size, that table is used; D and trimming come from the DNA. The sample profile shows 500,000 to 700,000 clones; 15% to 17% of them were found once. The ten top clones hold 0.07% to 0.095% of the sample.

What the authors observed across the whole study: A moderate but significant shortening of TCRB CDR3 length was observed in type 1 diabetes patients in all four CD4+ subsets. HLA sub-analyses involved small numbers of individuals, so any influence of HLA type on TCRB rearrangement remained unresolved. Because cDNA was sequenced instead of genomic DNA, activated cells with high expression could be over-represented, although the groups did not differ in activation or CD3 levels. PCR may preferentially amplify shorter templates, but because patient and control samples were amplified and corrected together, any resulting skew would affect both groups equally. At VDJ recombination sites, type 1 diabetes patients had fewer insertions and more deleted nucleotides, which implies abnormalities in thymic rearrangement. Naive, central memory and regulatory TCRB repertoires appeared more similar among patients than among healthy donors.

The table lists this clone with a few counts. This receptor's antigen is unknown. Base quality data are lacking; no much larger clone is found one base away. Recombination connected TRBV6-6 to TRBJ2-1, with no D gene named confidently. The sequence was collected from a man younger than 35 in good health. The specimen sequenced was naive CD4+ T cells from blood. What the cell subset or site label conveys for this sample: true naive CD4+ T cells. The DNA reads as follows: TGTGCCAGCAGTTACTCGAAGAGCTCCTACAATGAGCAGTTCTTC. Its coded protein is CASSYSKSSYNEQFF.